Following are 28 T cell receptor beta chains from one sample sequenced in a study of blood T cell repertoires in COVID-19. Sequenced by immunoSEQ multiplex PCR; TCRdb stores in-frame clones only, minus some. The data show some 40,000 clones, roughly 70% seen once. The material sequenced was peripheral blood. The origin of the receptors is a man older than 75 with acute or convalescent COVID-19.

This sequence joins TRBV14 and TRBJ1-4; D ambiguous. V was pared by 4 bases and J by 6 bases, with 21 bases between. The CDR3 is 17 amino acids. Per germline, CDR1 SGHDN and CDR2 FVKESK. CDR3 amino acids: CASSPRMRRGGHEKLFF. The CDR3 DNA sequence: TGTGCCAGCAGCCCAAGAATGAGACGGGGAGGACATGAAAAACTGTTTTTT. Full variable domain (missing parts from reference TRBV14 and TRBJ1-4): EAGVTQFPSHSVIEKGQTVTLRCDPISGHDNLYWYRRVMGKEIKFLLHFVKESKQDESGMPNNRFLAERTGGTYSTLKVQPAELEDSGVYFCASSPRMRRGGHEKLFFGSGTQLSVL.

The J gene is TRBJ2-2, the V gene TRBV19; the D gene is possibly TRBD2 (5 bases). V lost 5 bases and J 2 bases, leaving 18 bases between the germline ends. The CDR3 length is 17 residues. Per the germline V gene, CDR1 is LNHDA and CDR2 is SQIVND (reference sequence). This CDR3 is CASSLGYSATNTGELFF. The CDR3 coding sequence is TGTGCCAGTAGTCTCGGGTATAGCGCGACAAACACCGGGGAGCTGTTTTTT.

The chain uses TRBV5-4 and TRBJ2-5; 8 bases are a match to TRBD2. CDR1 is SGHNT, CDR2 YYREEE, per germline (reference sequence). The V and J ends lost 3 bases and 5 bases, in that order; junction bases with no gene match: 12. The CDR3 is 16 residues long. The CDR3, as DNA: TGTGCCAGCAGCTCGCGAGCGGGAGACGTGGGGGAGACCCAGTACTTC. Translated: CASSSRAGDVGETQYF. Full variable domain (rest looked up from reference TRBV5-4 and TRBJ2-5): ETGVTQSPTHLIKTRGQQVTLRCSSQSGHNTVSWYQQALGQGPQFIFQYYREEENGRGNFPPRFSGLQFPNYSSELNVNALELDDSALYLCASSSRAGDVGETQYFGPGTRLLVL.

The V call is TRBV7-9, the J call TRBJ1-1; D gene ambiguous. From germline, CDR1 is SEHNR and CDR2 FQNEAQ (reference sequence). This CDR3 is 14 amino acids long. Trimming stripped 5 bases from V and 1 base from J, with 11 bases between. The CDR3 is CASSQFSGNTEAFF. CDR3 sequence (DNA): TGTGCCAGCAGCCAATTCTCGGGGAACACTGAAGCTTTCTTT.

The chain couples TRBV11-3 to TRBJ2-5; TRBD1 aligns across 8 bases. Germline V gene sequence: CDR1 SGHNT, CDR2 YENEEA. V shed 3 bases, J shed 2 bases, and the junction held 5 bases outside the gene matches. This CDR3 spans 15 amino acids. The CDR3 protein is CASSLRGTGQETQYF. The CDR3 coding sequence is TGTGCCAGCAGCTTGAGGGGGACAGGACAAGAGACCCAGTACTTC.

This clone was observed at least ten times. V gene TRBV10-3 combines with J gene TRBJ1-1; D is undetermined. This CDR3 spans 13 amino acids. Germline V gene lookup returns CDR1 ENHRY and CDR2 SYGVKD. V lost 5 bases and J lost 1, with 8 bases in between. The CDR3 reads CAISPERNTEAFF. The CDR3 DNA reads TGTGCCATCAGTCCGGAGAGGAACACTGAAGCTTTCTTT.

The chain joins TRBV5-4 to TRBJ1-5, with 9 positions matching TRBD1. Germline CDR1 is SGHNT and CDR2 is YYREEE (reference sequence). The CDR3 extends over 14 amino acids. J was trimmed by 7 bases and V by 2 bases; bases with no gene match: 4. CDR3 coding DNA: TGTGCCAGCAGCTTACAGGGGGCCGGCCAGCCCCAGCATTTT. Protein product: CASSLQGAGQPQHF.

This clone was observed a single time. The J gene is TRBJ1-2, the V gene TRBV4-2, with D perhaps matching TRBD1 (6 bases). This CDR3 region has 16 residues. Germline-derived CDR1 and CDR2 are LGHNA and YNFKEQ. Trimming took 2 bases from V and 4 from J, leaving 17 bases between them. This chain's CDR3 is CASSQSGGGQSYGYTF. The CDR3 nucleotides are TGTGCCAGCAGCCAAAGCGGCGGGGGACAATCCTATGGCTACACCTTC.

This clone was found a few times. The chain combines TRBV19 with TRBJ2-3; 15 bases are shared with TRBD2. V lost 0 bases and J lost 5; bases outside the gene matches: 3. CDR1 and CDR2 from the germline V gene are LNHDA and SQIVND (reference sequence). CDR3 length equals 17 residues. CDR3 residues: CASSIDGTSGGIDTQYF. In DNA form, the CDR3 reads TGTGCCAGTAGTATAGACGGGACTAGCGGGGGGATAGATACGCAGTATTTT.

V gene TRBV4-3 combines with J gene TRBJ2-7; D not resolved. The V gene lost 0 bases and the J gene lost 3 bases, with 9 bases spanning the gap. The germline V gene encodes CDR1 LGHNA and CDR2 YSLEER. The CDR3 is 14 amino acids. In DNA form, the CDR3 reads TGCGCCAGCAGCCAAGATGCAGTCAGCTACGAGCAGTACTTC. As protein: CASSQDAVSYEQYF.

This chain links TRBV11-2 with TRBJ2-5; 8 positions agree with TRBD2. The CDR3 has 13 amino acids. V trimming: 5 bases; J trimming: 4 bases; junction bases outside the gene matches: 3. The germline CDR1 and CDR2 sequences are SGHAT and FQNNGV. Here the CDR3 reads CASSQLAVETQYF. The CDR3 DNA is TGTGCCAGCAGCCAACTAGCGGTAGAGACCCAGTACTTC. The whole variable domain, filled in from reference TRBV11-2 and TRBJ2-5, reads EAGVAQSPRYKIIEKRQSVAFWCNPISGHATLYWYQQILGQGPKLLIQFQNNGVVDDSQLPKDRFSAERLKGVDSTLKIQPAKLEDSAVYLCASSQLAVETQYFGPGTRLLVL.

This clone was seen more than once but under ten times. This chain joins TRBV29-1 and TRBJ2-3; D remains ambiguous. The germline V gene encodes CDR1 SQVTM and CDR2 ANQGSEA. V gave up 5 bases and J gave up 5 bases, with 11 bases separating them. The CDR3 covers 12 residues. The CDR3 DNA is TGCAGCGTTAGCGCTCAGTTAGATACGCAGTATTTT. Residues: CSVSAQLDTQYF.

V and J are TRBV18 and TRBJ2-7; 9 bases line up with TRBD1. CDR1 and CDR2 (germline): KGHSH, LQKENI. CDR3 length: 14 residues. The J segment lost 7 bases and the V segment lost 5 bases, leaving 9 bases of the junction unmatched. CDR3 coding DNA: TGTGCCAGCTCATCCCGGGACAGGGTTGGGGAGCAGTACTTC. It codes for CASSSRDRVGEQYF. The variable domain in full, with the rest retrieved from reference TRBV18 and TRBJ2-7, is NAGVMQNPRHLVRRRGQEARLRCSPMKGHSHVYWYRQLPEEGLKFMVYLQKENIIDESGMPKERFSAEFPKEGPSILRIQQVVRGDSAAYFCASSSRDRVGEQYFGPGTRLTVT.

The V gene is TRBV13, the J gene TRBJ2-1; TRBD1 matches 9 bases. J gave up 9 bases and V 5 bases, and 8 bases lay outside the gene matches. CDR1 and CDR2 from the germline V gene are PRHDT and FYEKMQ (reference sequence). The CDR3 length is 14 residues. The CDR3 region is CASSASGTGSEQFF. DNA of the CDR3: TGTGCCAGCAGCGCCTCCGGGACAGGGTCTGAGCAGTTCTTC.

The CDR3 protein is CASSLGTGNYGYTF. Here the CDR3 DNA reads TGTGCCAGCAGCCTAGGGACAGGGAACTATGGCTACACCTTC. This rearrangement joins TRBV6-5 to TRBJ1-2, with 9 nucleotides matching TRBD1. The CDR3 consists of 14 residues. V was clipped by 6 bases and J by 2 bases; unmatched bases: 4. Germline V lookup: CDR1 MNHEY, CDR2 SVGAGI.

The J gene is TRBJ1-2, the V gene TRBV30; D unclear. Deletions cut 2 bases from V and 0 bases from J, with 7 bases between. Germline CDR1 GTSNPN, CDR2 SVGIG (reference sequence). This CDR3 comprises 13 residues. CDR3 nucleotides: TGTGCCTGGAGTCGAGGTTCTAACTATGGCTACACCTTC. Translating it yields CAWSRGSNYGYTF.

In this sample, this clone turned up a few times. This chain joins TRBV5-1 and TRBJ2-3; tentative D call: TRBD1 (5 bases). Between the trimmed V and J ends, which lost 4 bases and 0 bases, there was a span of 12 bases. Germline V gene data show CDR1 as SGHRS and CDR2 as YFSETQ. The CDR3 has 15 amino acids. CDR3 coding DNA: TGCGCCAGCAGCCTCGACAGTCCTAGCACAGATACGCAGTATTTT. Protein product: CASSLDSPSTDTQYF.

The chain links TRBV25-1 to TRBJ2-7; the D is unclear. The CDR3 is 12 residues long. V lost 6 bases, J lost 4 bases, and 10 bases lay in between. The germline V gene encodes CDR1 MGHDK and CDR2 SYGVNS. This CDR3 reads CASSLHGYEQYF. The CDR3 DNA reads as TGTGCCAGCAGCCTACACGGGTACGAGCAGTACTTC.

This clone was seen a few times. This sequence joins TRBV9 and TRBJ2-7; TRBD1 aligns across 7 bases. V gave up 6 bases and J gave up 0 bases; unmatched junction bases: 6. CDR3 length: 14 amino acids. Germline CDR1 SGDLS, CDR2 YYNGEE. The CDR3 DNA sequence: TGTGCCAGCACGATTGGACAGGACTCCTACGAGCAGTACTTC. Protein sequence: CASTIGQDSYEQYF.

The chain uses TRBV5-4 and TRBJ1-2; D perhaps matches TRBD1 (6 bases). CDR1 and CDR2 from the germline V gene are SGHNT and YYREEE (reference sequence). The CDR3 covers 13 residues. V lost 1 base and J 3 bases, leaving 7 bases between the germline ends. CDR3 DNA: TGTGCCAGCAGCTTGACAGGGCACTATGGCTACACCTTC. Amino acids: CASSLTGHYGYTF.

The chain couples TRBV7-9 to TRBJ1-4, with TRBD1 identical over 7 bases. The V gene's germline CDR1 is SEHNR and CDR2 FQNEAQ (reference sequence). There are 16 residues in the CDR3. J was trimmed by 7 bases and V by 5 bases; bases with no gene match: 13. CDR3 residues: CASSRAGTAASEKLFF. In nucleotides, the CDR3 is TGTGCCAGCAGCCGGGCCGGGACAGCAGCCAGTGAAAAACTGTTTTTT.

The chain employs TRBV29-1 and TRBJ1-2; 8 bases agree with TRBD1. The CDR3 totals 12 residues. V lost 5 bases, J lost 8 bases, and 7 bases stayed unmatched. Germline CDR1 is SQVTM and CDR2 is ANQGSEA. CDR3 sequence reads: CSVSGQAGGYTF. The CDR3 nucleotides are TGCAGCGTTTCGGGACAGGCGGGGGGCTACACCTTC.

V gene TRBV19 combines with J gene TRBJ2-7, with 9 bases identical to TRBD2. The germline gives CDR1 LNHDA, CDR2 SQIVND (reference sequence). V lost 11 bases to trimming and J lost 12 bases; unmatched junction nucleotides: 20. The CDR3 has 14 residues. DNA of the CDR3: TGTGCCCGATTTTCTAGCGGGGCATCCGGGGGAAGGTACTTC. It translates to CARFSSGASGGRYF.

The chain couples TRBV7-9 to TRBJ2-7, with 8 bases lining up with TRBD1. CDR1 SEHNR and CDR2 FQNEAQ come from the germline V gene (reference sequence). The CDR3 spans 16 residues. V was pared by 5 bases and J by 2 bases, with 11 bases of the junction left unmatched. The CDR3 loop reads CASSPLRSGGAYEQYF. CDR3 DNA sequence: TGTGCCAGCAGCCCCCTGCGGTCAGGGGGCGCCTACGAGCAGTACTTC.

This clone was seen only a few times. The V call is TRBV7-3, the J call TRBJ2-1; the D gene is possibly TRBD1 (5 bases). Trimming cost V 5 bases and J 12 bases, with 17 bases left between them. Germline assignment: CDR1 SGHTA and CDR2 FQGTGA. The CDR3 consists of 13 residues. CDR3 nucleotide sequence: TGTGCCAGCAGCCAAGGGGAAGCGCGGTGGCAGTTCTTC. Encoded protein: CASSQGEARWQFF.

The chain links TRBV5-1 to TRBJ2-5, with 14 bases that match TRBD2. After removal of 4 bases from V and 5 bases from J, the junction contained 10 bases not matched to a gene. CDR1 SGHRS and CDR2 YFSETQ come from the germline V gene. CDR3 length: 17 residues. In DNA, the CDR3 is TGCGCCAGCAGCCAAATGCGACTAGCGGGAGGGAGGGAGACCCAGTACTTC. Protein sequence: CASSQMRLAGGRETQYF.

This clone was observed a few times. The gene calls are TRBV19 and TRBJ2-2, with 9 bases matching TRBD2. Trimming at V came to 7 bases and at J to 7 bases, leaving 16 bases not matched to a gene. This CDR3 has 17 amino acids. Germline loops: CDR1 LNHDA, CDR2 SQIVND (reference sequence). CDR3 loop: CASTSLAGSNKGGELFF. The DNA for the CDR3 is TGTGCCAGTACCAGCCTAGCGGGATCAAATAAGGGCGGGGAGCTGTTTTTT.

This chain connects TRBV28 to TRBJ2-2; perhaps TRBD1 as D (6 bases). The CDR3 runs to 13 residues. Germline lookup yields CDR1 MDHEN and CDR2 SYDVKM. Trimming took off 5 bases at V and 8 bases at J, with 12 bases between the two ends. CDR3 region: CASSAQGIGELFF. CDR3 nucleotides: TGTGCCAGCAGTGCACAGGGAATAGGGGAGCTGTTTTTT.